This section outlines one T cell receptor beta chain sequence together with its context. This sample was included in a study of blood T cell repertoires in COVID-19. Turning to the study itself: Both acute and convalescent COVID-19 samples were obtained from the United States, Italy and Spain. The cDNA or gDNA used as material had been derived from T cells, B-cell-depleted T cells, or PBMCs.

This CDR3 is built from 13 residues. V shed 6 bases and J 5 bases; nucleotides not matched to a gene: 5. Germline CDR1 reads SGHAT; CDR2 reads FQNNGV. In the original analysis: Counts of nucleated cells, estimated from reference gene primer amplification, were obtained. Clones were read by immunoSEQ multiplex PCR, and TCRdb kept only the in-frame ones, dropping some. The V and J calls and clone size are taken from that table; D and trimming were inferred from the DNA. The sample consists of approximately 85,000 clones, 80% to 90% of them appearing once. The material sequenced was peripheral blood. The clonotype originates from a man aged 45 to 65 with active or convalescent COVID-19. This chain joins TRBV11-2 and TRBJ2-3, with 7 bases aligning to TRBD2. The CDR3, as DNA: TGTGCCAGCAGGGGACTACCCGGAGATACGCAGTATTTT. Translating gives CASRGLPGDTQYF.